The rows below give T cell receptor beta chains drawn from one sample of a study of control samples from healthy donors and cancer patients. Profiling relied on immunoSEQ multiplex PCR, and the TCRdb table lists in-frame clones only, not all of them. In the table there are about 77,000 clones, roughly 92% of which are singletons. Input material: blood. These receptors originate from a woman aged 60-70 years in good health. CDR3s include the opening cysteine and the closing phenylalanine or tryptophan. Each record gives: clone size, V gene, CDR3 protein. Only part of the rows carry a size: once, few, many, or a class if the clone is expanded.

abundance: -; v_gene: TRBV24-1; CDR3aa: CATSEGADYGYTF
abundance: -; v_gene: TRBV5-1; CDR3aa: CASSLGGEGNEQFF
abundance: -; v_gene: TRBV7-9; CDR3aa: CASSLRGGTASYEQYF
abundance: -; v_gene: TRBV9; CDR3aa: CASSVVGRASPDTQYF
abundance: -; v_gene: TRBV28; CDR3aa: CASKRDRASAEAFF
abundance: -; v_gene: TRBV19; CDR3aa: CASSISGRAITGELFF
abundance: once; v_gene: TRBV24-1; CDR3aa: CATSDLGAQGTYGYTF
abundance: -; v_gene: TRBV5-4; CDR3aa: CASSFSPQGANEKLFF
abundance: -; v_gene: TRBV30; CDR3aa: CAGRSYNSPLHF
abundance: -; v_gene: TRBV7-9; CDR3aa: CASSLRETGEQYF
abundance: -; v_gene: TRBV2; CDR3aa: CASQVTSGTGNTEAFF
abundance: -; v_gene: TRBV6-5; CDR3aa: CASTKGQLNSPLHF
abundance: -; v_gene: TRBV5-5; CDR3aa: CASTPTGSRFLFF
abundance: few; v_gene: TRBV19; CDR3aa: CASGAGNVDTQYF
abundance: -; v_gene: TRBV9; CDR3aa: CASSVEMRTSGNEQFF
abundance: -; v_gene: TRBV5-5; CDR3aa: CASSFQRTGDFRGYTF
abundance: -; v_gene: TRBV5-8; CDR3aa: CASSKKGTSWRTDTQYF
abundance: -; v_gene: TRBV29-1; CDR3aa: CSVRLGVSTEAFF
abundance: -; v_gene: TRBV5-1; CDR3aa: CASSQGQGARELFF
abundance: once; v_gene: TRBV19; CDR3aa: CASGWGLQETQYF
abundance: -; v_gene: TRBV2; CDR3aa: CASSPGLLRDEQFF
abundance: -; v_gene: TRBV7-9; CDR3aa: CASSSWRGAGDPTEQFF
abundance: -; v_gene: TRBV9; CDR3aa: CASSVVGRNGYTF
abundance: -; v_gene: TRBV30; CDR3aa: CAWRRDRGIAGTQFF
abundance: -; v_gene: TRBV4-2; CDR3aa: CASSQSNSGTAYEQYF
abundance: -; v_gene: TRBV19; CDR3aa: CASSMTLVNEKLFF
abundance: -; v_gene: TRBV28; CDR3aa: CASSLYLTGTGNQPQHF
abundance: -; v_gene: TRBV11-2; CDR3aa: CASSFTGTNTDTQYF
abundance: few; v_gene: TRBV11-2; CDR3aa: CASSLPWDHTGELFF
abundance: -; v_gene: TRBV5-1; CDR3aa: CASSLATGQETQYF
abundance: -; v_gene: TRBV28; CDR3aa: CASSFRKGQRYYGYTF
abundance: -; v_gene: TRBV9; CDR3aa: CASSVGLAGAPRYEQYF
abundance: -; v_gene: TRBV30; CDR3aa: CAWSVLGNTIYF
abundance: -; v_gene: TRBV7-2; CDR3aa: CASSLEGGDITEAFF
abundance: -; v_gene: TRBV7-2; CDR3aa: CASSLEGLAGVGEQFF
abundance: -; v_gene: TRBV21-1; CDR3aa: CASSKAEGMVKNEQFF
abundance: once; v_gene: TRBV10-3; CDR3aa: CAIRGGYNEQFF
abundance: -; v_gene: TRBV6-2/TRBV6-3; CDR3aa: CASSARTGNYGYTF
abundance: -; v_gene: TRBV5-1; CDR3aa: CASSPTQGANYGYTF
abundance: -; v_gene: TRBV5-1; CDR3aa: CASSLAPGTSGSYEQYF
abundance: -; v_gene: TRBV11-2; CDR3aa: CASRRGQGSSYEQYF
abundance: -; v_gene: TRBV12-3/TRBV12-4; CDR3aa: CASSGGETQYF
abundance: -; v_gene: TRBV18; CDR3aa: CASSQDRGHTEQFF
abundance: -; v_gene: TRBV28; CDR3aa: CASSLGSVSYNEQFF
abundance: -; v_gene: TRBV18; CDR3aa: CASSDFDRVFGEAFF
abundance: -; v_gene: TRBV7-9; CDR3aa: CASSRQGNTEAFF
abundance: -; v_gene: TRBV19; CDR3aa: CASSRSSGHNSPLHF
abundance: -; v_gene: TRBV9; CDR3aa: CASSVTGRSYGYTF
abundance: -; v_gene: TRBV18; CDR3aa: CASSPGAGVEAFF
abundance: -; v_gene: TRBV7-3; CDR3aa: CASSLSFQYGYTF
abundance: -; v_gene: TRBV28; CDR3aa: CASHSGQGFYEQYF
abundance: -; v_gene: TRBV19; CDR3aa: CASSIDLGTRIIVAEQFF
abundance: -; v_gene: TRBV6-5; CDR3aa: CASSGYAGGLYEQYF
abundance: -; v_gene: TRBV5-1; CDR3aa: CASSLGGAGINSPLHF
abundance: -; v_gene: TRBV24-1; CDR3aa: CATSDPSGRGTDTQYF
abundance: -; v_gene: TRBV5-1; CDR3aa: CASSLGVGSFNTGELFF
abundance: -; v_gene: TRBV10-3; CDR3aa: CAIRRAQGQPQHF
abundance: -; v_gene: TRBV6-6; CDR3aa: CASSAGNTGEQFF
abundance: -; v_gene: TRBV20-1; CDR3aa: CSARAGGELFF